In this sample, the clone carrying this T cell receptor beta chain turned up a few times. The table came from immunoSEQ multiplex PCR; TCRdb's copy has only in-frame clones and leaves some out. In the table there are about 23,000 clones, about 45% of which are singletons. Germline CDR1 MGHRA, CDR2 YSYEKL. The V gene lost 0 bases and the J gene lost 9 bases, with 15 bases spanning the gap. This CDR3 comprises 15 residues. This specimen comes from a study of graft-versus-host responses after intestinal transplantation. Study details: Multivisceral, liver-intestinal, or isolated intestinal grafts went to recipients. Study results and limitations: Allograft graft-versus-host to host-versus-graft clonal ratios ran high in patients with graft-donor T cell macrochimerism. GvH clones appeared in recipient marrow, some first in ileum or blood.

Irradiated, violet-dye-labeled stimulator cells, about 200,000 in number, were plated with about 200,000 CFSE-labeled responder cells. Upon completion of the reaction, proliferating CFSE-low responders, both CD3+CD4+ and CD3+CD8+, were sorted. The receptor comes from a human patient who was an organ donor for intestinal transplantation. Sample: alloreactive CD8+ T cells from a mixed lymphocyte reaction culture, taken before transplantation. Subset reported: CFSE-low proliferating T cells sorted from roughly 6-day pre-transplant mixed lymphocyte reaction (GvH or HvG direction). The rearrangement uses TRBV4-1 and TRBJ2-1; D is possibly TRBD2 (6 bases). CDR3 loop: CASSQDGLTGLEQFF. CDR3 bases: TGCGCCAGCAGCCAAGATGGTCTAACGGGACTTGAGCAGTTCTTC.